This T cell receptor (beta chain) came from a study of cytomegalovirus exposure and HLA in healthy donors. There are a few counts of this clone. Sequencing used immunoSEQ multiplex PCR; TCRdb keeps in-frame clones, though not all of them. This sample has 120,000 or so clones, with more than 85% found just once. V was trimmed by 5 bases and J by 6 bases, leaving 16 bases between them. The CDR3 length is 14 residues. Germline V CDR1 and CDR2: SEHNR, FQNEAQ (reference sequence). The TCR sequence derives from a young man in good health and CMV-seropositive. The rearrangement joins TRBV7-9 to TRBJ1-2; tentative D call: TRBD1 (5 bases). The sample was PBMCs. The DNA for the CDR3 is TGTGCCAGCAGCCCCCGAGCGGGACTCGATGGCTACACCTTC. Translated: CASSPRAGLDGYTF.